This T cell receptor beta chain was sequenced during a study of blood T cell repertoires in COVID-19. Sequencing used immunoSEQ multiplex PCR; TCRdb keeps in-frame clones, though not all of them. Found here are a few hundred thousand clones, 75% to 90% of them singletons; the top ten hold 2.4%. The V and J ends lost 10 bases and 1 base respectively, with 15 bases between them. Looked up from germline, CDR1 is SNHLY and CDR2 is FYNNEI. The CDR3 is made up of 14 amino acids. The TCR was taken from a woman younger than 35 who had recovered from COVID-19. The material sequenced was PBMCs or T cells enriched from blood (not recorded which). The chain has TRBV2 and TRBJ2-3; possibly TRBD2 for D (6 bases). Here the CDR3 reads CAKSRGYGTDTQYF. The CDR3 coding sequence is TGTGCCAAGTCCCGGGGGTATGGCACAGATACGCAGTATTTT.